This TCR beta chain appears in the sequencing data of a study of T cell responses to AZD1222 COVID-19 vaccine. The CDR3 has 15 residues. Method: immunoSEQ multiplex PCR; TCRdb's copy keeps in-frame clones and lacks some. The table lists 25,000 to 30,000 clones, 78% of them singletons. Findings and limits, study-wide: Only 5 or 6 AZD1222 recipients were seropositive at baseline. Donor demographics were predominantly white British with a female majority; clonal diversity may be underestimated. Repertoires were sampled only after the peak T cell response. Regions 160-218 and 743-854 held dominance among vaccine-associated CD4 TCRs, which spanned spike.

A word on this clone: Its cognate antigen is unknown.

The source of this sequence is an adult in good health. Sample: peripheral blood, taken on day 0 of AZD1222 vaccination. V and J are TRBV21-1 and TRBJ1-6; the table's D call of TRBD1 was not tested on the DNA. TRBV21-1 is annotated as a pseudogene. In DNA, the CDR3 is TGTGCCAGCAGCCTGGACACCTGCCTTAATTCACCCCTCCACTTT. Amino acids: CASSLDTCLNSPLHF.